A few counts support the clone carrying this T cell receptor (beta chain). Its cognate antigen is unknown. Clinical symptoms, serum thyroxine and TRAb, thyroid ultrasound and orbital computed tomography together formed the diagnostic basis. Fresh peripheral blood, about 9.3 ml, yielded the PBMCs. The length of the CDR3 is 13 residues. Germline lookup yields CDR1 SGHRS and CDR2 YFSETQ. V shed 3 bases and J shed 3 bases, with 9 bases lying between them. This sample was included in a study of T cells in Graves' hyperthyroidism and ophthalmopathy. Findings and caveats of the study: It was a median roughly six months before onset that the model predicted ophthalmopathy. A 13 V-J signature model discriminated ophthalmopathy versus stable hyperthyroidism.

RNA transcripts gave rise to amplified TCR beta CDR3 regions. The primer set for the first-round RT-PCR of the TCR CDR3 was HTBI. Each CDR3 protein gets one entry after TCRdb re-called the multiplex PCR reads with MiXCR. This repertoire shows around 400,000 distinct CDR3 sequences, roughly 25% found once; its top ten account for more than 60%. The sequence was obtained from a man between 50 and 59 years old with Graves' hyperthyroidism. The specimen was blood. The V and J genes are TRBV5-1 and TRBJ2-5; possibly TRBD2 for D (6 bases). The CDR3 DNA reads TGCGCCAGCAGCTCGGGACTTGAAGAGACCCAGTACTTC. This encodes CASSSGLEETQYF.